Each of the 11 T cell receptor beta chains below was sequenced from the same sample in a study of STAT3 mutations in large granular lymphocyte leukemia. Their recognized antigens are unknown. The repertoire was sequenced with immunoSEQ multiplex PCR; TCRdb's copy has only in-frame clones and lacks some. The sample includes 9,000 to 9,500 clones, roughly 90% of them seen just once. Study-level results: At least one immunodominant TCR beta clonotype appeared in every T-cell large granular lymphocyte leukemia patient.

Input material: peripheral blood mononuclear cells. These receptors originate from a man older than 75 with T-cell large granular lymphocyte leukemia. Some clones in this sample may be carry-over from other donors' samples.

This clone was detected once. The DNA of the CDR3 is TGTGCCAGCAGCTTGGCTTTCCGGGACAGGGGCTCTGGGGCCAACGTCCTGACTTTC. It is translated as CASSLAFRDRGSGANVLTF. The chain couples TRBV5-6 to TRBJ2-6, with TRBD1 matching over 10 bases. The germline V gene has CDR1 SGHDT and CDR2 YYEEEE. The CDR3 has 19 amino acids. The trim removed 0 bases at V and 0 bases at J, leaving 6 bases unmatched.

This sequence joins TRBV18 and TRBJ2-1; the D gene is possibly TRBD1 (6 bases). The CDR3 runs 16 residues. V lost 3 bases and J 1 base, leaving 13 bases between the germline ends. Germline V gene sequence: CDR1 KGHSH, CDR2 LQKENI. The CDR3 nucleotides read TGTGCCAGCTCACCCCCAGCGACAGGTTCCTACAATGAGCAGTTCTTC. Protein sequence: CASSPPATGSYNEQFF. Based on the CDR3 plus reference TRBV18 and TRBJ2-1, the full variable domain is NAGVMQNPRHLVRRRGQEARLRCSPMKGHSHVYWYRQLPEEGLKFMVYLQKENIIDESGMPKERFSAEFPKEGPSILRIQQVVRGDSAAYFCASSPPATGSYNEQFFGPGTRLTVL.

The rearrangement uses TRBV19 and TRBJ1-3; D uncertain. The length of the CDR3 is 14 residues. Germline lookup yields CDR1 LNHDA and CDR2 SQIVND (reference sequence). Trimming pared 7 bases from V and 0 bases from J, leaving 10 bases between. The CDR3 nucleotides read TGTGCCAGTAATAGGGCTTCCTCTGGAAACACCATATATTTT. This encodes CASNRASSGNTIYF.

This clone has a single count. V and J are TRBV6-5 and TRBJ1-3, with D possibly TRBD1 on 5 matching bases. The CDR3 extends over 15 amino acids. V gave up 2 bases and J gave up 4 bases, with 12 bases separating them. Germline CDR1 and CDR2: MNHEY and SVGAGI. The CDR3: CASSYARAGGNTIYF. The CDR3 DNA follows: TGTGCCAGCAGTTACGCCCGGGCAGGGGGAAACACCATATATTTT.

The chain links TRBV2 to TRBJ1-5; 9 nucleotides agree with TRBD1. V trimming: 6 bases; J trimming: 4 bases; junction bases outside the gene matches: 1. Germline assignment: CDR1 SNHLY and CDR2 FYNNEI. The CDR3 is 13 amino acids. The DNA of the CDR3 is TGTGCCAGCAGGGGGACAGGGAATCAGCCCCAGCATTTT. As protein: CASRGTGNQPQHF. The full variable domain, rest sourced from reference TRBV2 and TRBJ1-5, is EPEVTQTPSHQVTQMGQEVILRCVPISNHLYFYWYRQILGQKVEFLVSFYNNEISEKSEIFDDQFSVERPDGSNFTLKIRSTKLEDSAMYFCASRGTGNQPQHFGDGTRLSIL.

The J gene is TRBJ1-2, the V gene TRBV4-3; D remains unclear. Germline V gene sequence: CDR1 LGHNA, CDR2 YSLEER. The CDR3 spans 15 residues. The V end lost 4 bases, the J end lost 5 bases, and 17 bases lay between the germline ends. The DNA of the CDR3 is TGCGCCAGCAGCCCGTTCAGCCCAAACCTTTATGGCTACACCTTC. Its translation: CASSPFSPNLYGYTF.

This clone was detected only once. This chain uses TRBV5-6 with TRBJ1-2, with D hard to call. Germline CDR1 SGHDT, CDR2 YYEEEE. This CDR3 region has 14 residues. The V gene lost 4 bases and the J gene lost 4 bases, with 14 bases spanning the gap. The CDR3 bases are TGTGCCAGCAGCCTACCCGGTCAGCTCTATGGCTACACCTTC. This sequence encodes CASSLPGQLYGYTF.

Regarding this clone: Germline and junction disagree at one end, which may indicate a read error. The gene calls are TRBV7-3 and TRBJ1-5; TRBD1 matches at 7 bases. The CDR3 loop spans 17 amino acids. CDR1 is SGHTA and CDR2 is FQGTGA in the germline V gene. The CDR3, as DNA: TGCGCCAGCAGCCAGGGGACAGATAAAGGTTTTGATCAGCCCCAGCATTTT. Its translation: CASSQGTDKGFDQPQHF.

About this clone: A read error may account for a junction end that differs from germline. The CDR3 sequence is CAWNSVTGTTF. The CDR3 region has the DNA TGTGCCTGGAATTCGGTGACAGGGACTACTTTC. This rearrangement joins TRBV30 to TRBJ1-2, with 7 bases aligning to TRBD1. Germline-derived CDR1 and CDR2 are GTSNPN and SVGIG (reference sequence). The CDR3 totals 11 residues.

The rearrangement links TRBV29-1 to TRBJ1-4, with a tentative D call TRBD1 (5 bases). The V end was cut by 7 bases, the J end by 4 bases, with 10 bases between. Per the germline V gene, CDR1 is SQVTM and CDR2 is ANQGSEA. The CDR3 is made up of 12 amino acids. The CDR3 spells CSAGGGNEKLFF. The CDR3 bases are TGCAGCGCGGGGGGAGGTAATGAAAAACTGTTTTTT.

The chain joins TRBV29-1 to TRBJ1-2; D unclear. The V end was cut by 0 bases, the J end by 2 bases, with 13 bases between. Per the germline V gene, CDR1 is SQVTM and CDR2 is ANQGSEA. The length of the CDR3 is 15 residues. As DNA, the CDR3 is TGCAGCGTTGAAGATCAAGAATTGGGAAACTATGGCTACACCTTC. Protein product: CSVEDQELGNYGYTF.